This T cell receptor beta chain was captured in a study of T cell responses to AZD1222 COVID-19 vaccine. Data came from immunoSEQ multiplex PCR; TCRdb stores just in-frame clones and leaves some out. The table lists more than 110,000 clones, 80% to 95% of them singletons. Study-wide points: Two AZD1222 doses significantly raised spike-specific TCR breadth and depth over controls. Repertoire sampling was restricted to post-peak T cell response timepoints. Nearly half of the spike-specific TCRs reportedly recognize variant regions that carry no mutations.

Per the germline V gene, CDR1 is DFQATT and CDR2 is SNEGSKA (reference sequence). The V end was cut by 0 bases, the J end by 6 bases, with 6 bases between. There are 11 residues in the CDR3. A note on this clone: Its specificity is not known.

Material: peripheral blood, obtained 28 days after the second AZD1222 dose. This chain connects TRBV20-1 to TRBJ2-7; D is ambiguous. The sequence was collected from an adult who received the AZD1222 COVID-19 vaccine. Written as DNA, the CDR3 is TGCAGTGCTAGAGATGCAACCGAGCAGTACTTC. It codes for CSARDATEQYF.